Sequencing of this T cell receptor (beta chain) was carried out in a study of blood T cell repertoires in COVID-19. As for the study in general: PBMCs, B-cell-depleted T cells, or T cells provided the cDNA or gDNA that made up the material.

Participants spanned ages roughly 18 to 90 years and resided in about 24 US areas. Before being deemed recovered, Cohort 3 donors had two negative PCRs, clearance, or symptom resolution. Sequencing used immunoSEQ multiplex PCR; TCRdb keeps in-frame clones, though not all of them. This sample has 150,000 to 200,000 clones, with roughly 88% found just once. Germline assignment: CDR1 LGHDT and CDR2 YNNKEL (reference sequence). The CDR3 runs 15 residues. J was trimmed by 7 bases and V by 3 bases; bases with no gene match: 8. The J gene is TRBJ1-2, the V gene TRBV3-1 (or the pseudogene TRBV3-2); TRBD1 agrees at 10 bases. Sequenced material: PBMCs or T cells enriched from blood (not recorded which). This TCR derives from a woman between 50 and 59 years old who had recovered from COVID-19. The CDR3: CASSHLQTGGFGYTF. The CDR3 DNA sequence: TGTGCCAGCAGCCATCTCCAGACAGGGGGCTTTGGCTACACCTTC.